This T cell receptor (beta chain) was captured in a study of cytomegalovirus exposure and HLA in healthy donors. There are 15 residues in the CDR3. Trimming removed 2 bases at V and 5 bases at J, with 16 bases between. From germline, CDR1 is MNHEY and CDR2 SVGAGI. Points from the study as a whole: One later analysis reportedly identified an Asian-associated ancestry cluster that showed fewer N-insertions than the approximately 700-donor mean. Presence/absence analyses rested on an assumption that sequencing depth was roughly uniform across donors. Owing to their indistinguishability, certain V segments, notably TRBV6-2 and TRBV6-3, were excluded.

This PCR relied on a set of 60 Vbeta primers and 13 Jbeta primers. Clones were read by immunoSEQ multiplex PCR, and TCRdb kept only the in-frame ones, dropping some. The profile shows approximately 120,000 clones, 85% of them singletons. Of note for this clone: Antigen specificity is unknown.

Material for sequencing was PBMCs. The chain links TRBV6-5 to TRBJ2-7; tentatively, D is TRBD1 (5 bases). This TCR was sampled from a woman in her 30s in good health and CMV-seropositive. CDR3 nucleotide sequence: TGTGCCAGCAGTTACCTGGGCCCAGGGTCGAACGAGCAGTACTTC. This codes for CASSYLGPGSNEQYF.